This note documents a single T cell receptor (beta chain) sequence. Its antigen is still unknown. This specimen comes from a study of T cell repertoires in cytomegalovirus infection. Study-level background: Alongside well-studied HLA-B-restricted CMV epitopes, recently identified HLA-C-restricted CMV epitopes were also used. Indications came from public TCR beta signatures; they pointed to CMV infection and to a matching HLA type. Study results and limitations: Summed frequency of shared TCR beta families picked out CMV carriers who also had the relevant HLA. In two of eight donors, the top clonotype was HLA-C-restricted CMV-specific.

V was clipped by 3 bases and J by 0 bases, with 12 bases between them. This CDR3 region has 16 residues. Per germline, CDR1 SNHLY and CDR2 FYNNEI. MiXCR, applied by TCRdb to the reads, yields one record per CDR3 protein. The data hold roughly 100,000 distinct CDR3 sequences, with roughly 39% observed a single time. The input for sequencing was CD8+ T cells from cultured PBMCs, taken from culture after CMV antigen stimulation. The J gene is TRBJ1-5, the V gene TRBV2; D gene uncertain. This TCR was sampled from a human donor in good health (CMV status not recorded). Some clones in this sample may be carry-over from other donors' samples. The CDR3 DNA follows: TGTGCCAGCAGTGAGTCGGGTCTTTATAGCAATCAGCCCCAGCATTTT. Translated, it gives CASSESGLYSNQPQHF.